This T cell receptor (beta chain) came from a study of cytomegalovirus exposure and HLA in healthy donors. Overall study findings and caveats: The study listed 150 to 200 cytomegalovirus-associated TCR beta chains. The CMV antigen specificity of a few CMV-associated chains was confirmed through in vitro analysis.

Trimming removed 5 bases from V and 3 bases from J, with 13 bases in between. The CDR3 is made up of 15 amino acids. Germline V gene data show CDR1 as MDHEN and CDR2 as SYDVKM. For this clone: Its antigen remains unidentified.

The PCR used 60 Vbeta and 13 Jbeta primers. This table comes from immunoSEQ multiplex PCR, and its TCRdb copy is limited to in-frame clones, with some not included. The sample includes about 120,000 clones, roughly 80% of them seen just once. The gene calls are TRBV28 and TRBJ1-4; the D is unclear. The sequenced sample consisted of PBMCs. The receptor was derived from a woman aged 45-65 years in good health and CMV-seronegative. The CDR3 is CASSQVGSANEKLFF. DNA for the CDR3: TGTGCCAGCAGTCAGGTTGGGTCGGCTAATGAAAAACTGTTTTTT.